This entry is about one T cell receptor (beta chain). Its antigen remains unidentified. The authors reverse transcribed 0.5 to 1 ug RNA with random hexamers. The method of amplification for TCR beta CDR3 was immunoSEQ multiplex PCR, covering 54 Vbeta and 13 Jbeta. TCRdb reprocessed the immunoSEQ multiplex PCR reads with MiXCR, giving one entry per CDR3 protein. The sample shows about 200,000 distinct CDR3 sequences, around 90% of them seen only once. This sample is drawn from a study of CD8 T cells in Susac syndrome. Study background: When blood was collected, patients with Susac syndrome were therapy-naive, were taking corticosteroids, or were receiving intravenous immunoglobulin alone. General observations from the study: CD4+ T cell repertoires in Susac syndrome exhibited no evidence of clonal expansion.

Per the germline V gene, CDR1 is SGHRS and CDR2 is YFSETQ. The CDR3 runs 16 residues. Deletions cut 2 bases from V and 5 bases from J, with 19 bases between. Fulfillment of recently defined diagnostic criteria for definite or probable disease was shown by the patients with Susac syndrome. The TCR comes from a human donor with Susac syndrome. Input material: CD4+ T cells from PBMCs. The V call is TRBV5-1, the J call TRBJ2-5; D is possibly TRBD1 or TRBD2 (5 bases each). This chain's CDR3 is CASSLSGTGGLETQYF. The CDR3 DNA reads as TGCGCCAGCAGCTTATCCGGGACGGGTGGTTTGGAGACCCAGTACTTC.